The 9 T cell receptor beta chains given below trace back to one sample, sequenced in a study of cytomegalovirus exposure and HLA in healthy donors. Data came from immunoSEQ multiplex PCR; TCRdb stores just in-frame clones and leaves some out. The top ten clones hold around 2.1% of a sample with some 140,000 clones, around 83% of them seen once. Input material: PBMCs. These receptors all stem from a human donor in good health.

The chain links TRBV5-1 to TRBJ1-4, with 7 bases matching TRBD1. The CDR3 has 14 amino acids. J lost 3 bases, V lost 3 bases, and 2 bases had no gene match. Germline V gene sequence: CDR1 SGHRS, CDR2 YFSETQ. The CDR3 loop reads CASSYGTANEKLFF. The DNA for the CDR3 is TGCGCCAGCAGCTACGGGACAGCTAATGAAAAACTGTTTTTT. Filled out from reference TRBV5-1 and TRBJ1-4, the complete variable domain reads KAGVTQTPRYLIKTRGQQVTLSCSPISGHRSVSWYQQTPGQGLQFLFEYFSETQRNKGNFPGRFSGRQFSNSRSEMNVSTLELGDSALYLCASSYGTANEKLFFGSGTQLSVL.

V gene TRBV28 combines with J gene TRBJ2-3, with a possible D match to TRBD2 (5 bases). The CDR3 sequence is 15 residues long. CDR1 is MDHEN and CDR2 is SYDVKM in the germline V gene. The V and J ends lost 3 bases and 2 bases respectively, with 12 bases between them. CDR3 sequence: CASSFRLAATDTQYF. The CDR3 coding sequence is TGTGCCAGCAGTTTCCGGCTAGCAGCCACAGATACGCAGTATTTT.

The CDR3 nucleotides read TGTGCCAGCAGCGCATCCGACAGGGTCGGTGGCTACACCTTC. Protein: CASSASDRVGGYTF. V gene TRBV9 combines with J gene TRBJ1-2; TRBD1 aligns across 7 bases. Germline V CDR1 and CDR2: SGDLS, YYNGEE. This CDR3 is built from 14 residues. With 3 bases clipped from V and 7 bases from J, the junction kept 9 bases outside the gene matches.

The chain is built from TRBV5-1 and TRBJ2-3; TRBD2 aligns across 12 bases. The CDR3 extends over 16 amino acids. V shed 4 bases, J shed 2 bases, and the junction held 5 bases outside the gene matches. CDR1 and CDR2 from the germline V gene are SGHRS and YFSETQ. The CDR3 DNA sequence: TGCGCCAGCAGCCTGTCTAGCGGGGGGGCCACAGATACGCAGTATTTT. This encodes CASSLSSGGATDTQYF.

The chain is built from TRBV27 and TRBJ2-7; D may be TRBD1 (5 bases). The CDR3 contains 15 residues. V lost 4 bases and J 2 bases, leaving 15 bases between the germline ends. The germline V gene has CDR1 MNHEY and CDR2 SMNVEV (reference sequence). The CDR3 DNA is TGTGCCAGCAGTTATGCCCACAGGTACACCTACGAGCAGTACTTC. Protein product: CASSYAHRYTYEQYF.

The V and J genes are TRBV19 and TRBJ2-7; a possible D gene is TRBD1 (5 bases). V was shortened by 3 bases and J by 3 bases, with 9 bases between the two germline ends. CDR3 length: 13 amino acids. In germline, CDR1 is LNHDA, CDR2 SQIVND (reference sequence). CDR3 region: CASSMGRVYEQYF. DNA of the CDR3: TGTGCCAGTAGTATGGGCAGGGTCTACGAGCAGTACTTC.

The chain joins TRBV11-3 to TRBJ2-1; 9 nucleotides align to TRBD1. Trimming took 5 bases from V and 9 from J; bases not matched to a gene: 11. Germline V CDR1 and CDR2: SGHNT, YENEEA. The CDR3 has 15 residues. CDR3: CASSEGQGFAGEQFF. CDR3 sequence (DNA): TGTGCCAGCAGCGAGGGACAGGGCTTCGCGGGTGAGCAGTTCTTC.

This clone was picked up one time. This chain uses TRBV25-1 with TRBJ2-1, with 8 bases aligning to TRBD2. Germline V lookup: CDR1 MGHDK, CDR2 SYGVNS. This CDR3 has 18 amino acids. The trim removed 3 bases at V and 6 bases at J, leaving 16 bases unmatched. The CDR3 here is CASSDRRVSGSPSNEQFF. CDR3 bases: TGTGCCAGCAGTGATCGGAGAGTAAGCGGGAGTCCTTCCAATGAGCAGTTCTTC.

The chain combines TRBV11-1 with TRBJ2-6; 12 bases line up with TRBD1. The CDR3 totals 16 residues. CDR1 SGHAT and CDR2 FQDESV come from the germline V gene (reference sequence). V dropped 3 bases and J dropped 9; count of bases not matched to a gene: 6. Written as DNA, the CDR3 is TGTGCCAGCAGCTTGGGGGACAGGGGGCGTTTCAACGTCCTGACTTTC. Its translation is CASSLGDRGRFNVLTF.